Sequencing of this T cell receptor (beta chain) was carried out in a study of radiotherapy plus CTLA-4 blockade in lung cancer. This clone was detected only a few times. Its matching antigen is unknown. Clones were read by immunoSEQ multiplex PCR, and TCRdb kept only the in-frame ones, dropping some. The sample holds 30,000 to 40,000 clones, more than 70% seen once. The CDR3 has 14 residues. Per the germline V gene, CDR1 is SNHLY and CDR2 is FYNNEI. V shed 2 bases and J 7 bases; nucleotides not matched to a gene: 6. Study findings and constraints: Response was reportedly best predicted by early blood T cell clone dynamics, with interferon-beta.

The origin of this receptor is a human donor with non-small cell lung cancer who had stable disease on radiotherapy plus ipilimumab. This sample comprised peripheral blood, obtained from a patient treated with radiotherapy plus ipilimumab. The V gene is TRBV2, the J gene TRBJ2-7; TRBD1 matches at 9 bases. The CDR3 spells CASSENRGLGEQYF. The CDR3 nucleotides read TGTGCCAGCAGTGAAAACAGGGGGCTGGGAGAGCAGTACTTC.